This T cell receptor (beta chain) emerged from a study of blood T cell repertoires in COVID-19. Sequencing used immunoSEQ multiplex PCR; TCRdb keeps in-frame clones, though not all of them. The repertoire consists of about 150,000 clones, with 76% occurring once and the leading ten covering around 3.4%. The CDR3 sequence is 15 residues long. Germline CDR1 reads MNHEY; CDR2 reads SVGAGI. The junction had 4 bases not matched to a gene; V was cut back by 6 bases and J by 0 bases. Input material: peripheral blood. The origin of this receptor is a woman over 75 with acute or convalescent COVID-19. V gene TRBV6-5 combines with J gene TRBJ2-1; TRBD2 aligns across 8 bases. CDR3 residues: CASRRGDNSYNEQFF. CDR3 DNA sequence: TGTGCCAGCAGGCGGGGGGATAACTCCTACAATGAGCAGTTCTTC.